The 23 T cell receptor beta chains presented below share a single source sample, sequenced in a study of cytomegalovirus exposure and HLA in healthy donors. Primers included in the PCR were 60 Vbeta and 13 Jbeta primers. Clones were read by immunoSEQ multiplex PCR, and TCRdb kept only the in-frame ones, dropping some. The table has around 130,000 clones, roughly two thirds seen once. The material sequenced was PBMCs. These receptors were taken from a male donor in good health and CMV-seronegative.

The chain joins TRBV5-1 to TRBJ2-1; 13 nucleotides align to TRBD2. Germline V gives CDR1 SGHRS, CDR2 YFSETQ. This CDR3 region has 17 residues. Trimming cost V 4 bases and J 8 bases; bases outside gene matches: 12. In DNA, the CDR3 is TGCGCCAGCAGCCCAAGACCGGGACTAGCGGGGACCCATGAGCAGTTCTTC. Translated, it gives CASSPRPGLAGTHEQFF.

V usage is TRBV6-5 and J usage is TRBJ1-5, with TRBD1 matching over 7 bases. Germline trimming cut 0 bases from V and 4 bases from J; bases unmatched to any gene: 3. CDR1 MNHEY and CDR2 SVGAGI come from the germline V gene. The CDR3 contains 15 residues. CDR3 amino acids: CASSYSQGVNQPQHF. The CDR3 DNA reads as TGTGCCAGCAGTTACTCTCAGGGGGTTAATCAGCCCCAGCATTTT.

The chain employs TRBV7-9 and TRBJ2-3; TRBD1 agrees at 8 bases. Germline V gene data show CDR1 as SEHNR and CDR2 as FQNEAQ (reference sequence). V gave up 7 bases and J gave up 4 bases; unmatched junction bases: 13. The CDR3 is made up of 16 amino acids. This CDR3 reads CASKNRGTSRADTQYF. CDR3 nucleotides: TGTGCCAGCAAGAACAGGGGGACCAGCCGGGCAGATACGCAGTATTTT.

V gene TRBV6-4 combines with J gene TRBJ2-5; 9 nucleotides agree with TRBD2. This CDR3 has 14 amino acids. Germline values: CDR1 MRHNA, CDR2 SNTAGT. Trimming removed 7 bases from V and 5 bases from J; junction bases left unmatched: 8. CDR3 DNA sequence: TGTGCCAGCACAGGAGCGGGGGGCTGGGAGACCCAGTACTTC. Translation: CASTGAGGWETQYF.

CDR3 DNA: TGTGCCAGCAGCGCGCAGCAGGGTTCGAATTCACCCCTCCACTTT. It specifies CASSAQQGSNSPLHF. The rearrangement links TRBV2 to TRBJ1-6, with a possible D match to TRBD1 (5 bases). Trimming took 6 bases from V and 7 from J, leaving 16 bases between them. Germline V lookup: CDR1 SNHLY, CDR2 FYNNEI. The CDR3 runs 15 residues.

A single count supports this clone. The genes are TRBV18 and TRBJ2-1; a possible D gene is TRBD1 (6 bases). This CDR3 is 14 amino acids long. The germline V gene has CDR1 KGHSH and CDR2 LQKENI. The V end lost 0 bases, the J end lost 7 bases, and 10 bases lay between the germline ends. CDR3 loop: CASSPPGTPNEQFF. Written as DNA, the CDR3 is TGTGCCAGCTCACCACCCGGGACACCGAATGAGCAGTTCTTC.

V and J are TRBV27 and TRBJ2-3; TRBD2 agrees at 8 bases. CDR3 length: 17 residues. Germline CDR1 and CDR2: MNHEY and SMNVEV (reference sequence). Trimming cost V 6 bases and J 1 base; bases outside gene matches: 12. For the CDR3, the DNA is TGTGCCAGCAGCTTCCCAAGCGGGGGCTACCGCACAGATACGCAGTATTTT. It is translated as CASSFPSGGYRTDTQYF.

This clone was observed once. This chain links TRBV5-6 with TRBJ1-1; D possibly corresponds to TRBD1 (5 bases). The V and J ends lost 8 bases and 6 bases respectively, with 20 bases between them. Germline loops: CDR1 SGHDT, CDR2 YYEEEE. The CDR3 is 14 residues long. Here the CDR3 reads CASRREGSGPEAFF. DNA for the CDR3: TGTGCCAGTCGAAGGGAGGGGTCGGGCCCTGAAGCTTTCTTT.

The table lists this clone with a few counts. The chain carries TRBV5-1 and TRBJ1-4; 8 positions agree with TRBD1. The V gene end was trimmed by 1 base and the J gene end by 6 bases; junction bases not matched to a gene: 11. The CDR3 sequence is 17 residues long. Germline V gives CDR1 SGHRS, CDR2 YFSETQ. CDR3 nucleotides: TGCGCCAGCAGCTTGTCACCGACAGGGGATGGTGATGAAAAACTGTTTTTT. This codes for CASSLSPTGDGDEKLFF.

This rearrangement joins TRBV6-5 to TRBJ1-5; D call uncertain. Trimming cost V 5 bases and J 7 bases, with 12 bases left between them. The CDR3 has 13 amino acids. Germline CDR1 and CDR2: MNHEY and SVGAGI. CDR3 nucleotides: TGTGCCAGCAGTGAGCAGTACGGGCAGCCCCAGCATTTT. Its protein product is CASSEQYGQPQHF.

The J gene is TRBJ2-1, the V gene TRBV4-3, with D maybe TRBD1 (5 bases). The germline gives CDR1 LGHNA, CDR2 YSLEER. This CDR3 spans 13 amino acids. With 4 bases removed from V and 6 bases from J, the gap between germline ends came to 10 bases. This CDR3 reads CASSRIDSNEQFF. For the CDR3, the DNA is TGCGCCAGCAGCCGCATAGACAGCAATGAGCAGTTCTTC.

The chain uses TRBV7-9 and TRBJ2-7; 8 positions match TRBD1. The length of the CDR3 is 14 residues. The V and J ends lost 5 bases and 0 bases, in that order; junction bases with no gene match: 3. Germline V gene data show CDR1 as SEHNR and CDR2 as FQNEAQ (reference sequence). For the CDR3, the DNA is TGTGCCAGCAGCCGGGACAGGAGCTCCTACGAGCAGTACTTC. Residues: CASSRDRSSYEQYF.

This sequence joins TRBV4-1 and TRBJ1-1; D not resolved. Trimming cost V 2 bases and J 1 base, with 11 bases left between them. The germline gives CDR1 MGHRA, CDR2 YSYEKL. CDR3 size: 15 residues. CDR3 sequence reads: CASSQYSIGNTEAFF. The DNA of the CDR3 is TGCGCCAGCAGCCAATACTCCATTGGGAACACTGAAGCTTTCTTT.

The V call is TRBV7-9, the J call TRBJ1-2; TRBD1 matches at 8 bases. Trimming at V came to 2 bases and at J to 6 bases, leaving 5 bases not matched to a gene. From germline, CDR1 is SEHNR and CDR2 FQNEAQ (reference sequence). CDR3 length: 14 residues. CDR3 sequence reads: CASSLQGAKDGYTF. The CDR3 nucleotides are TGTGCCAGCAGCTTACAGGGGGCTAAGGATGGCTACACCTTC.

The chain recombines TRBV30 with TRBJ1-1; the D gene is possibly TRBD1 (5 bases). CDR3 size: 12 residues. CDR1 is GTSNPN and CDR2 is SVGIG in the germline V gene (reference sequence). V lost 4 bases, J lost 5 bases, and 11 bases lay in between. The CDR3 region is CAWNPGRTEAFF. The CDR3 DNA follows: TGTGCCTGGAACCCAGGGAGGACTGAAGCTTTCTTT.

Only a few counts were recorded for this clone. V gene TRBV5-1 combines with J gene TRBJ2-2; possible D gene TRBD2, 6 bases. This CDR3 is 15 amino acids long. The V end lost 9 bases, the J end lost 4 bases, and 19 bases lay between the germline ends. Per germline, CDR1 SGHRS and CDR2 YFSETQ. CDR3 coding DNA: TGCGCCACCTTTGGTCGGGGGTCGAGCACCGGGGAGCTGTTTTTT. Translation gives CATFGRGSSTGELFF. The full variable domain, its missing parts supplied by reference TRBV5-1 and TRBJ2-2, is KAGVTQTPRYLIKTRGQQVTLSCSPISGHRSVSWYQQTPGQGLQFLFEYFSETQRNKGNFPGRFSGRQFSNSRSEMNVSTLELGDSALYLCATFGRGSSTGELFFGEGSRLTVL.

This clone has a handful of counts. The chain recombines TRBV5-8 with TRBJ2-5; 9 positions match TRBD1. The CDR3 length is 15 residues. Germline CDR1 and CDR2: SGHTS and YDEGEE. Trimming removed 4 bases from V and 4 bases from J; junction bases left unmatched: 8. In DNA, the CDR3 is TGTGCCAGCAGCCCTAAGGGACAGGGTGGAGAGACCCAGTACTTC. The encoded protein is CASSPKGQGGETQYF.

This clone was observed a few times. The J gene is TRBJ2-6, the V gene TRBV4-3; D uncertain. V shed 1 base and J shed 1 base, with 11 bases lying between them. The CDR3 runs 17 residues. CDR1 is LGHNA, CDR2 YSLEER, per germline. The CDR3 DNA reads TGCGCCAGCAGCCAAGGGCACCTTGGTTCTGGGGCCAACGTCCTGACTTTC. Translating it yields CASSQGHLGSGANVLTF.

This chain joins TRBV2 and TRBJ1-1; 7 bases line up with TRBD1. CDR1 and CDR2 (germline): SNHLY, FYNNEI. There are 15 residues in the CDR3. The V segment lost 10 bases and the J segment 3 bases; nucleotides outside the gene matches: 14. CDR3 amino acids: CANPRRQGTDTEAFF. DNA for the CDR3: TGTGCCAACCCAAGAAGACAGGGAACTGACACTGAAGCTTTCTTT.

V gene TRBV5-4 combines with J gene TRBJ2-2, with TRBD2 identical over 13 bases. J gave up 8 bases and V 4 bases, and 11 bases lay outside the gene matches. The V gene's germline CDR1 is SGHNT and CDR2 YYREEE (reference sequence). The CDR3 consists of 17 residues. CDR3 in DNA: TGTGCCAGCAGCGAAACCGGGACTAGCGGGGTGTGGGGGGAGCTGTTTTTT. It codes for CASSETGTSGVWGELFF. Full variable domain (missing parts from reference TRBV5-4 and TRBJ2-2): ETGVTQSPTHLIKTRGQQVTLRCSSQSGHNTVSWYQQALGQGPQFIFQYYREEENGRGNFPPRFSGLQFPNYSSELNVNALELDDSALYLCASSETGTSGVWGELFFGEGSRLTVL.

The chain employs TRBV7-2 and TRBJ2-1; D is unclear. The CDR3 has 16 amino acids. Germline V CDR1 and CDR2: SGHTA, FQGNSA. V lost 1 base to trimming and J lost 1 base, with 11 bases between them. In DNA form, the CDR3 reads TGTGCCAGCAGCTTAGGGAGCGTCGTATCCTACAATGAGCAGTTCTTC. Translating it yields CASSLGSVVSYNEQFF. Full variable domain (outside the CDR3, taken from reference TRBV7-2 and TRBJ2-1): GAGVSQSPSNKVTEKGKDVELRCDPISGHTALYWYRQSLGQGLEFLIYFQGNSAPDKSGLPSDRFSAERTGGSVSTLTIQRTQQEDSAVYLCASSLGSVVSYNEQFFGPGTRLTVL.

The chain is built from TRBV7-6 and TRBJ2-3; 15 bases fit TRBD2. Germline CDR1 is SGHVS and CDR2 is FNYEAQ. The CDR3 runs 19 residues. Trimming at V came to 5 bases and at J to 7 bases, leaving 16 bases not matched to a gene. The CDR3 DNA reads TGTGCCAGCAGCCTCCGGCCGGGACTAGCGGGGGGCCCCCCCCATACGCAGTATTTT. It specifies CASSLRPGLAGGPPHTQYF.

The chain has TRBV7-3 and TRBJ2-1; 8 positions match TRBD2. The CDR3 has 15 residues. After removal of 3 bases from V and 2 bases from J, the junction contained 3 bases not matched to a gene. Per germline, CDR1 SGHTA and CDR2 FQGTGA. In DNA form, the CDR3 reads TGTGCCAGCAGCTTTGAGGGACTAGCCTACAATGAGCAGTTCTTC. Encoded protein: CASSFEGLAYNEQFF.